This T cell receptor beta chain comes out of a study of human T cells and chemical hapten exposure. The time point is: patch test 3, about 24 weeks after DPC sensitization. The treatment is: therapeutic diphenylcyclopropenone sensitization with weekly scalp DPC. Each cDNA molecule in the library carried unique molecular identifiers. TCRdb reanalysed the RACE reads using MiXCR and keeps one entry per CDR3 protein. This table holds about 30,000 distinct CDR3 sequences, about 5.6% found once. There are 15 residues in the CDR3. Losses at the gene ends were 6 bases for V and 6 bases for J; bases not matched to a gene: 12. This clonotype was detected many times.

Sequenced material: whole blood, taken in connection with sensitization to the hapten diphenylcyclopropenone (DPC). The chain carries TRBV12-3 or TRBV12-4 and TRBJ2-7; 9 bases line up with TRBD1. This TCR was recovered from a man aged 25 to 45 with alopecia areata. Some clones in this sample may be carry-over from other donors' samples. The CDR3 DNA follows: TGTGCCAGCAGCCCCACCGGGACAGGGCCCTCCGAGCAGTACTTC. Residues: CASSPTGTGPSEQYF.